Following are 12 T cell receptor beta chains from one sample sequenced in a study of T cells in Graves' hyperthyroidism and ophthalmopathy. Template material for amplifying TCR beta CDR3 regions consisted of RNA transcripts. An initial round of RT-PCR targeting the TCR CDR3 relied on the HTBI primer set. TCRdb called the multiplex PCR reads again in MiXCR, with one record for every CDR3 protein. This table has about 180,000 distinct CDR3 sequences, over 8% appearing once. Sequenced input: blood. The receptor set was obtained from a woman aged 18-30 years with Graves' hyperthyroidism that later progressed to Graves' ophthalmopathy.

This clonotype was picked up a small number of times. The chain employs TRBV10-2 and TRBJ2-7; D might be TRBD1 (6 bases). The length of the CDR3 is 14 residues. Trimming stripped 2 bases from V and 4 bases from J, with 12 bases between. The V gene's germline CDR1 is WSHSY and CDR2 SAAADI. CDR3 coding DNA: TGCGCCAGCAGTGAGGTTGGACAGTTGTACGAGCAGTACTTC. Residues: CASSEVGQLYEQYF.

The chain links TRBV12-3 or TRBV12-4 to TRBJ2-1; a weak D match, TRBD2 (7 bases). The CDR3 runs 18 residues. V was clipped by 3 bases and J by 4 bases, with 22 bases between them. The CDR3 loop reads CASSFPRGRGPEYNEQFF. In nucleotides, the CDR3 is TGTGCCAGCAGTTTCCCGCGGGGGCGGGGGCCCGAATACAATGAGCAGTTCTTC.

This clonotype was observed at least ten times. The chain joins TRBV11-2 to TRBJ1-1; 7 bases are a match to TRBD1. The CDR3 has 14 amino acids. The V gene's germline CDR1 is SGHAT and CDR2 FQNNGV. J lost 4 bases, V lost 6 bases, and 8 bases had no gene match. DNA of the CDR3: TGTGCCAGCAGGTTGGACAGGAGGGGCACTGAAGCTTTCTTT. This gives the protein CASRLDRRGTEAFF. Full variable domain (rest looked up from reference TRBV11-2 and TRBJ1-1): EAGVAQSPRYKIIEKRQSVAFWCNPISGHATLYWYQQILGQGPKLLIQFQNNGVVDDSQLPKDRFSAERLKGVDSTLKIQPAKLEDSAVYLCASRLDRRGTEAFFGQGTRLTVV.

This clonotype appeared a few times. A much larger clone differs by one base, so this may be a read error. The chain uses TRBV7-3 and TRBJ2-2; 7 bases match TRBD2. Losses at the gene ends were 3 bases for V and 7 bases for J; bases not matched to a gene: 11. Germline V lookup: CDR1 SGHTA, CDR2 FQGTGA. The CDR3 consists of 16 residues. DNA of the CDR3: TGTGCCAGCAGCTTGACTAGCCGGGGTCCACTCGGGGAGCTGTTTTTT. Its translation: CASSLTSRGPLGELFF.

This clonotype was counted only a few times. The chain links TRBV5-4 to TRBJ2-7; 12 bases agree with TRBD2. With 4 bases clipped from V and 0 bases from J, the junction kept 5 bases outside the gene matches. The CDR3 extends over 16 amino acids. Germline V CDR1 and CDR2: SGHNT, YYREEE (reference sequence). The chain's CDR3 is CASSPGLAGPSYEQYF. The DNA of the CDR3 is TGTGCCAGCAGCCCGGGACTAGCGGGCCCCTCCTACGAGCAGTACTTC. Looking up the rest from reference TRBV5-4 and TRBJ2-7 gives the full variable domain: ETGVTQSPTHLIKTRGQQVTLRCSSQSGHNTVSWYQQALGQGPQFIFQYYREEENGRGNFPPRFSGLQFPNYSSELNVNALELDDSALYLCASSPGLAGPSYEQYFGPGTRLTVT.

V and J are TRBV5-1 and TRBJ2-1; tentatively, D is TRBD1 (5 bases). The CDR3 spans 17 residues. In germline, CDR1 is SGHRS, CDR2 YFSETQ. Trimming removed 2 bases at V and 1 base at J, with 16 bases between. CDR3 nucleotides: TGCGCCAGCAGCTTACAGAAACAGGATATTTCCTACAATGAGCAGTTCTTC. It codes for CASSLQKQDISYNEQFF. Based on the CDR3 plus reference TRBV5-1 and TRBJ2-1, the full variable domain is KAGVTQTPRYLIKTRGQQVTLSCSPISGHRSVSWYQQTPGQGLQFLFEYFSETQRNKGNFPGRFSGRQFSNSRSEMNVSTLELGDSALYLCASSLQKQDISYNEQFFGPGTRLTVL.

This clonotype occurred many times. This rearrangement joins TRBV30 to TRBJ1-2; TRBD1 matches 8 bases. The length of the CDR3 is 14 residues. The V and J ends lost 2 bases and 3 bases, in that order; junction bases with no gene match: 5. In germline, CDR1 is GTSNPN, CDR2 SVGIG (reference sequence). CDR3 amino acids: CAWSTDRVDYGYTF. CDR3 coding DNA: TGTGCCTGGAGTACGGACAGGGTTGACTATGGCTACACCTTC.

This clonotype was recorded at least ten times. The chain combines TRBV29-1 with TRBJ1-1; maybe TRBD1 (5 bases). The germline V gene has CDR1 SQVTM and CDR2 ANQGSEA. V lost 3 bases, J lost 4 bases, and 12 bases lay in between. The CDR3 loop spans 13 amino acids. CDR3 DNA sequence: TGCAGCGTTGATGTGGGGGTGAGCACTGAAGCTTTCTTT. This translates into CSVDVGVSTEAFF.

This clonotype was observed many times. This chain's CDR3 is CASSVAVGNLYEQYF. The CDR3 coding sequence is TGTGCCAGCAGCGTTGCAGTGGGGAATCTATACGAGCAGTACTTC. This sequence joins TRBV28 and TRBJ2-7; D is undetermined. Trimming pared 6 bases from V and 4 bases from J, leaving 19 bases between. The CDR3 sequence is 15 residues long. CDR1 MDHEN and CDR2 SYDVKM come from the germline V gene.

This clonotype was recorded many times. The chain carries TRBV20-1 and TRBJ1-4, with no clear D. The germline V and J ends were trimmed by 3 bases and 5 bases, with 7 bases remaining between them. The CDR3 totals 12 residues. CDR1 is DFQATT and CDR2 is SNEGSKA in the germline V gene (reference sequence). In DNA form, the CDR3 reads TGCAGTGCTAGGTGGAAGAATGAAAAACTGTTTTTT. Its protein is CSARWKNEKLFF.

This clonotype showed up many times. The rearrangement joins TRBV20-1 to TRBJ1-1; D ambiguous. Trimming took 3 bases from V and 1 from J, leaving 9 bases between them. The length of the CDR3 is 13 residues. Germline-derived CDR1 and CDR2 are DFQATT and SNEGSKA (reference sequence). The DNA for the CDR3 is TGCAGTGCTAGTAATCGGGGGAACACTGAAGCTTTCTTT. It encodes CSASNRGNTEAFF.

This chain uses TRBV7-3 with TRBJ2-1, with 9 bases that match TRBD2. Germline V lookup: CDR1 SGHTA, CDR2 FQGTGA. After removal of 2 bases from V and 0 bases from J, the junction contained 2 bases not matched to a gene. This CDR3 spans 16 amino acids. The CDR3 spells CASSLLSGSSYNEQFF. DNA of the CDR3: TGTGCCAGCAGCTTACTTAGCGGGAGCTCCTACAATGAGCAGTTCTTC.